This TCR beta chain is drawn from a study of graft-versus-host responses after intestinal transplantation. Study details: Following induction with anti-thymocyte globulin, all recipients were given tacrolimus and steroids for two to three years.

Overall study findings and caveats: Graft-donor T cell macrochimerism coincided with high graft-versus-host to host-versus-graft clonal ratios in allografts.

TCRdb's copy holds only in-frame clones and misses some; the assay was immunoSEQ multiplex PCR. This table has over 70,000 clones, about 94% appearing once. Note on this clone: The antigen remains unidentified.

This sequence was found in a human donor who received an intestinal transplant. Specimen: unstimulated CD8+ T cells sorted from spleen or lymph node cells, collected before intestinal transplant.

The CDR3 loop reads CASSDSLAFYNEQFF. CDR3 DNA sequence: TGTGCCAGCAGTGACTCCCTAGCGTTTTACAATGAGCAGTTCTTC. The chain links TRBV6-1 to TRBJ2-1, with D perhaps TRBD2 (6 bases). Germline values: CDR1 MNHNS, CDR2 SASEGT. The CDR3 loop spans 15 amino acids. Trimming stripped 3 bases from V and 4 bases from J, with 13 bases between.